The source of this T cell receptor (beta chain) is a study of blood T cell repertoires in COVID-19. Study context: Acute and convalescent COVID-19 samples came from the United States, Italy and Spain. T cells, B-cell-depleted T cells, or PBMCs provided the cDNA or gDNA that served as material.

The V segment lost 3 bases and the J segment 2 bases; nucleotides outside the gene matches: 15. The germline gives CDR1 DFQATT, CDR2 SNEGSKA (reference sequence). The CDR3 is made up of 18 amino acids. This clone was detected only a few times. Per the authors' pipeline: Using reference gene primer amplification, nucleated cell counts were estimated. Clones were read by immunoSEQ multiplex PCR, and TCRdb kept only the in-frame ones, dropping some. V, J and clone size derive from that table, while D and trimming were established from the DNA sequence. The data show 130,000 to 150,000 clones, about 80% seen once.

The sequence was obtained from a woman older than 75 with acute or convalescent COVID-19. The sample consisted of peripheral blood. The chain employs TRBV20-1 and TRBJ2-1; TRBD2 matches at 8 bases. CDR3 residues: CSASPVSGTLATYNEQFF. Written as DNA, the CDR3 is TGCAGTGCTAGTCCGGTTAGCGGGACATTAGCCACCTACAATGAGCAGTTCTTC.